The present TCR beta chain was sequenced within a study of blood T cell repertoires in COVID-19. This table comes from immunoSEQ multiplex PCR, and its TCRdb copy is limited to in-frame clones, with some not included. The table has 150,000 to 200,000 clones, approximately 91% seen once. In germline, CDR1 is SNHLY, CDR2 FYNNEI. V was pared by 5 bases and J by 0 bases, with 8 bases of the junction left unmatched. This CDR3 has 18 amino acids. The clonotype was recovered from a woman under 30 who had recovered from COVID-19. Material: PBMCs or T cells enriched from blood (not recorded which). The V and J genes are TRBV2 and TRBJ2-6; the match to TRBD1 covers 9 bases. The CDR3 DNA follows: TGTGCCAGCAGTTGGACAGGGGCCTTTTCCTCTGGGGCCAACGTCCTGACTTTC. It translates to CASSWTGAFSSGANVLTF.